These T cell receptor beta chains were read from a single sample in a study of T cells in Graves' hyperthyroidism and ophthalmopathy. TCRdb recomputed calls from the multiplex PCR reads with MiXCR, one row per CDR3 protein. The sample has around 500,000 distinct CDR3 sequences, roughly 15% seen once. Sequencing was carried out using blood. These receptors all stem from a middle-aged woman with Graves' hyperthyroidism. The CDR3 runs from the conserved cysteine through the conserved F or W. D genes are given only for firm matches. Rows give clone size only sometimes, using once, few, many, or a class for an expanded clone.

d_call clone_size j_call v_call cdr3_nt cdr3_aa
TRBD2 few TRBJ2-1 TRBV20-1 TGCAGTGGACTAGCGGGAGTTCTGAGTGAGCAGTTCTTC CSGLAGVLSEQFF
- many TRBJ2-6 TRBV3-1 TGTGCCAGCAGCCCTATGGGGTCTGGGGCCAACGTCCTGACTTTC CASSPMGSGANVLTF
- many TRBJ2-7 TRBV19 TGTGCCAGTAGTATAGGATCGGGGGCCTACGAGCAGTACTTC CASSIGSGAYEQYF
TRBD1 - TRBJ1-5 TRBV20-1 TGCAGTGCTAGGGGACAGGGATTTGATCGGTTGCATCAGCCCCAGCATTTT CSARGQGFDRLHQPQHF
- few TRBJ1-4 TRBV28 TGTGCCAGCAGTTTATCCCCGGGGGGAGGGCCTCGTAAAGTGGAACTGTTTTTT CASSLSPGGGPRKVELFF
- many TRBJ2-1 TRBV18 TGTGCCAGCTCACCACCTTTCGGAGACAATGAGCAGTTCTTC CASSPPFGDNEQFF
TRBD2 many TRBJ2-1 TRBV14 TGTGCCAGCAGCCAAGGGACTAGCGCTGAGCAGTTCTTC CASSQGTSAEQFF
TRBD2 - TRBJ2-1 TRBV20-1 TGCAGTGCTAGAGTGGGACTAGCGGCCCTGTACAATGAGCAGTTCTTC CSARVGLAALYNEQFF
TRBD2 few TRBJ2-7 TRBV4-2 TGTGCCAGCAGCCAAGATTTGACTAGCGGGGATTACGAGCAGTACTTC CASSQDLTSGDYEQYF
- many TRBJ1-5 TRBV6-1 TGTGCCAGCAGTTCTAGGGATGAACAGCCCCAGCATTTT CASSSRDEQPQHF
TRBD2 few TRBJ2-3 TRBV18 TGTGCCAGCTCACCGGGACTAGTAGCACCCGATACGCAGTATTTT CASSPGLVAPDTQYF
TRBD2 many TRBJ2-5 TRBV5-1 TGCGCCAGCACGAGGGGACTAGCGGGGCAAGAGACCCAGTACTTC CASTRGLAGQETQYF
- - TRBJ1-2 TRBV13 TGTGCCAGCAGCTCCACCCCCAGGGAACCTTCCTATGGCTACACCTTC CASSSTPREPSYGYTF
TRBD1 - TRBJ2-3 TRBV6-2/TRBV6-3 TGTGCCAGCAGTTACTCGACAGGGCCGGAGTTCGCAGATACGCAGTATTTT CASSYSTGPEFADTQYF
- - TRBJ2-1 TRBV12-3/TRBV12-4 TGTGCCAGCAGTCCCGGGACTCCATCAGCTGGGCAGTTCTTC CASSPGTPSAGQFF
- many TRBJ2-5 TRBV15 TGTGCCACCAGCAGAGATAAGCGGCAAGAGACCCAGTACTTC CATSRDKRQETQYF
- many TRBJ1-6 TRBV6-1 TGTGCCAGCAGTGAAACCCCGGGGTTTAATTCACCCCTCCACTTT CASSETPGFNSPLHF
- - TRBJ2-5 TRBV6-1 TGTGCCAGTGCTACAGGGCCCCAAGAGACCCAGTACTTC CASATGPQETQYF
- few TRBJ2-1 TRBV6-5 TGTGCCAGCAGTTACCTGTACGAACAGTTCTTC CASSYLYEQFF
TRBD1 - TRBJ1-1 TRBV7-9 TGTGCCAGCAGCTCCCAGACAGGGACTGAAGCTTTCTTT CASSSQTGTEAFF
TRBD1 few TRBJ1-5 TRBV20-1 TGCAGTGCTAGATCCGGACAGGGAAGGAATAGCAATCAGCCCCAGCATTTT CSARSGQGRNSNQPQHF
TRBD1 many TRBJ2-1 TRBV12-5 TGTGCTAGTGGTCCTAGGACAGGGGGCAGCGATGAGCAGTTCTTC CASGPRTGGSDEQFF
- - TRBJ1-2 TRBV6-5 TGTGCCAGCAGTTACTCAGCAGGGACGGATGGCTACACCTTC CASSYSAGTDGYTF
- many TRBJ1-1 TRBV18 TGTGCCAGCTCCCCGGACGTGGGGACTGAAGCTTTCTTT CASSPDVGTEAFF
TRBD1 - TRBJ2-5 TRBV24-1 TGTGCCACCAGCCGACAGGGCGAAGAGACCCAGTACTTC CATSRQGEETQYF
- many TRBJ2-7 TRBV7-2 TGTGCCAGCAGCTTAAGTAATAGCGCCGCCTACGAGCAGTACTTC CASSLSNSAAYEQYF
- few TRBJ1-1 TRBV14 TGTGCCAGCAGCCAAGATTTAGGGCCTGAAGCTTTCTTT CASSQDLGPEAFF
- - TRBJ1-5 TRBV12-3/TRBV12-4 TGTGCCAGCACCTCTGACAGGAAAAGTCAGCCCCAGCATTTT CASTSDRKSQPQHF
TRBD2 few TRBJ2-1 TRBV19 TGTGCCAGTAGTATATGGGGACTAGCGGGAGACCACAATGAGCAGTTCTTC CASSIWGLAGDHNEQFF
TRBD2 - TRBJ2-1 TRBV7-9 TGTGCCAGCAGCTTATTTTCTACCGGGACTAGCGGGAAGTCCTACAATGAGCAGTTCTTC CASSLFSTGTSGKSYNEQFF
- few TRBJ1-2 TRBV6-1 TGTGCCAGCAAAAGACAGGAGAGTGGCTACACCTTC CASKRQESGYTF
TRBD1 - TRBJ1-2 TRBV3-1 TGTGCCACCGGGGACAGGGAGAACTATGGCTACACCTTC CATGDRENYGYTF
- few TRBJ2-1 TRBV5-1 TGCGCCAGCAGCCCCGGCGGGACAAGGCCCCATGAGCAGTTCTTC CASSPGGTRPHEQFF
- - TRBJ2-7 TRBV30 TGTGCCTGGAGCCCCTTGGGGAACTACGAGCAGTACTTC CAWSPLGNYEQYF
TRBD1 few TRBJ2-3 TRBV27 TGTGCCAGCAGACTGACGACAGGGTTCACAGATACGCAGTATTTT CASRLTTGFTDTQYF
- many TRBJ1-6 TRBV20-1 TGCAGTGCTAGAGATGTACAAGGGTACAATTCACCCCTCCACTTT CSARDVQGYNSPLHF
TRBD2 many TRBJ2-1 TRBV20-1 TGCAGTGCCTGGACTAGCGGGAGCCAATACTCCTACAATGAGCAGTTCTTC CSAWTSGSQYSYNEQFF
- few TRBJ2-7 TRBV5-6 TGTGCCAGCAGCTATGGTGGCGGCGGGTCCTACGAGCAGTACTTC CASSYGGGGSYEQYF